This TCR beta chain was recorded in a study of beta chain features in type 1 diabetes. Across the study: Age, gender and cell yields were alike across patients and healthy donors. The study, taken as a whole, reports: There were fewer insertions and more deletions at the VDJ junctions of type 1 diabetes patients. Shorter TCRB CDR3s, moderately but significantly so, marked every one of the four CD4+ subsets in Type 1 diabetes patients.

The CDR3 totals 14 residues. CDR1 is SEHNR and CDR2 is FQNEAQ in the germline V gene (reference sequence). Trimming pared 5 bases from V and 2 bases from J, leaving 11 bases between. The isolated RNA, all of it, was reverse transcribed, so expressed TCRB transcripts were what got sequenced. Naive, central memory and regulatory T cell samples produced a mean of approximately 4 million reads. Method: immunoSEQ multiplex PCR; TCRdb's copy keeps in-frame clones and lacks some. The sample lists 300,000 or so clones, about 13% occurring once. For this clone: Its antigen is unknown.

The receptor's source is a woman younger than 35 with type 1 diabetes. The rearrangement uses TRBV7-9 and TRBJ2-3; tentatively, D is TRBD1 (6 bases). The specimen sequenced was naive CD4+ T cells from blood. The CDR3 here is CASSATGSTDTQYF. The DNA for the CDR3 is TGTGCCAGCAGCGCGACAGGTTCCACAGATACGCAGTATTTT.